What follows describes a single T cell receptor beta chain. Assay used: immunoSEQ multiplex PCR; TCRdb lists only in-frame clones, some missing. This sample yields about 140,000 clones, of which 80% to 90% are seen a single time; 10% to 13% belongs to the top ten. This sample is part of a study of blood T cell repertoires in COVID-19. Sequencing was done on a sample of peripheral blood. This TCR came from a man in his sixties with active or convalescent COVID-19.

The CDR3 sequence: CASSITAGSPYYEQYF. The DNA for the CDR3 is TGTGCCAGTAGTATTACGGCAGGGTCCCCTTACTACGAGCAGTACTTC. This chain connects TRBV19 to TRBJ2-7; the D gene is possibly TRBD1 (5 bases). Germline-derived CDR1 and CDR2 are LNHDA and SQIVND (reference sequence). Trimming left V 3 bases short and J 3 bases short, with 18 bases between. CDR3 length: 16 amino acids. Filled out from reference TRBV19 and TRBJ2-7, the complete variable domain reads DGGITQSPKYLFRKEGQNVTLSCEQNLNHDAMYWYRQDPGQGLRLIYYSQIVNDFQKGDIAEGYSVSREKKESFPLTVTSAQKNPTAFYLCASSITAGSPYYEQYFGPGTRLTVT.